This T cell receptor (beta chain) was documented in a study of technical replicates of blood from a handful of donors. Clones were sequenced by immunoSEQ multiplex PCR, and TCRdb holds only the in-frame ones, with some missing. This sample yields 50,000 to 70,000 clones, of which 75% to 90% are seen a single time; 5% to 6% belongs to the top ten. The germline gives CDR1 MNHEY, CDR2 SVGAGI. There are 13 residues in the CDR3. The J segment lost 7 bases and the V segment lost 2 bases, leaving 2 bases of the junction unmatched. This clone is a singleton in its sample. V usage is TRBV6-5 and J usage is TRBJ2-1; 7 bases map to TRBD1. The sequenced sample consisted of PBMCs. The TCR comes from a human donor in good health. Some clones in this sample may be carry-over from other donors' samples. The CDR3 bases are TGTGCCAGCAGTTACCGGGACAGTAATGAGCAGTTCTTC. This encodes CASSYRDSNEQFF.